This is a list of T cell receptor beta chains from one sample in a study of OX40 agonist ivuxolimab in advanced cancers. Method: immunoSEQ multiplex PCR; TCRdb's copy keeps in-frame clones and lacks some. Of 35,000 to 45,000 clones listed, 76% are singletons. The specimen comprised CD4+ or CD8+ T cells sorted from blood, sampled in a trial of the OX40 agonist ivuxolimab. These receptors were taken from an adult with an advanced solid tumor such as melanoma, head and neck, liver or kidney cancer. The CDR3 runs from the conserved cysteine through the conserved F or W. D genes are given only for firm matches. Clone size, where shown, is once, few, many, or a class for clones that have expanded.

TRBJ1-2,NA,NA,TRBV10-3,CAIRGLDGYTF,TGTGCCATCAGAGGGTTGGATGGCTACACCTTC
TRBJ1-2,NA,NA,TRBV10-1,CASSDTGSPHGYTF,TGCGCCAGCAGTGACACAGGGTCCCCTCATGGCTACACCTTC
TRBJ2-7,NA,NA,TRBV4-2,CASSFRGSHEQYF,TGTGCCAGCAGCTTCCGGGGTTCCCACGAGCAGTACTTC
TRBJ2-6,NA,NA,TRBV7-8,CASSRGRDPGAGANVLTF,TGTGCCAGCAGCCGGGGCCGGGACCCCGGAGCCGGGGCCAACGTCCTGACTTTC
TRBJ2-4,once,TRBD2,TRBV11-2,CASSFGSGDVKNIQYF,TGTGCCAGCAGCTTTGGTAGCGGGGACGTCAAAAACATTCAGTACTTC
TRBJ1-1,once,TRBD1,TRBV4-1,CASSQTGFTEAFF,TGCGCCAGCAGCCAGACAGGGTTCACTGAAGCTTTCTTT
TRBJ2-1,NA,TRBD1,TRBV11-1,CASSFGQGKNEQFF,TGTGCCAGCAGCTTCGGACAGGGAAAAAATGAGCAGTTCTTC
TRBJ1-1,few,NA,TRBV19,CASSMRGGSQEAFF,TGTGCCAGTAGTATGAGGGGGGGTAGCCAGGAAGCTTTCTTT
TRBJ1-2,few,NA,TRBV4-1,CASSQERGNYGYTF,TGCGCCAGCAGCCAAGAAAGGGGAAACTATGGCTACACCTTC
TRBJ1-6,NA,TRBD1,TRBV2,CASSNPTGSLNNSPLHF,TGTGCCAGCAGTAACCCGACAGGGTCCCTTAATAATTCACCCCTCCACTTT
TRBJ1-5,NA,TRBD1,TRBV30,CAWSVTDRMNQPQHF,TGTGCCTGGAGCGTCACGGACAGGATGAATCAGCCCCAGCATTTT
TRBJ2-5,NA,TRBD1,TRBV10-3,CAIRGQGGETQYF,TGTGCCATCAGGGGACAGGGAGGAGAGACCCAGTACTTC
TRBJ1-2,NA,TRBD1,TRBV29-1,CSAGTGFNYGYTF,TGCAGCGCCGGGACAGGATTTAACTATGGCTACACCTTC
TRBJ1-2,NA,NA,TRBV15,CATSRDPNYGYTF,TGTGCCACCAGCAGAGATCCCAACTATGGCTACACCTTC
TRBJ1-2,NA,NA,TRBV11-2,CASSSFETGLYGYTF,TGTGCCAGCAGCTCGTTCGAAACAGGGCTCTATGGCTACACCTTC
TRBJ1-1,NA,NA,TRBV7-9,CASSLTGVNTEAFF,TGTGCCAGCAGCTTGACGGGGGTGAACACTGAAGCTTTCTTT
TRBJ2-3,NA,NA,TRBV30,CAWSVGTFQGTDTQYF,TGTGCCTGGAGTGTGGGGACTTTCCAGGGCACAGATACGCAGTATTTT
TRBJ2-2,NA,TRBD2,TRBV7-9,CASSQDRGGLAFTGELFF,TGTGCCAGCAGCCAAGATCGAGGAGGACTAGCGTTCACCGGGGAGCTGTTTTTT
TRBJ1-2,NA,TRBD1,TRBV20-1,CILAGGDGYTF,TGCATCCTGGCAGGGGGCGATGGCTACACCTTC
TRBJ1-2,NA,NA,TRBV19,CASSESGGYYGYTF,TGTGCCAGTAGCGAGTCGGGGGGCTACTATGGCTACACCTTC
TRBJ2-3,NA,NA,TRBV27,CASSNPGHGTDTQYF,TGTGCCAGCAGTAACCCGGGACACGGCACAGATACGCAGTATTTT
TRBJ2-3,NA,TRBD2,TRBV9,CASSVTAGGRDTQYF,TGTGCCAGCAGCGTAACGGCGGGGGGGCGAGATACGCAGTATTTT
TRBJ2-2,NA,NA,TRBV19,CASSIDLAGELFF,TGTGCCAGTAGTATAGATCTCGCCGGGGAGCTGTTTTTT
TRBJ1-1,NA,NA,TRBV6-1,CASHGFGTKNTEAFF,TGTGCCAGTCACGGCTTCGGGACAAAGAACACTGAAGCTTTCTTT
TRBJ1-1,NA,NA,TRBV6-9,CASSDDTTEAFF,TGCGCCAGCAGTGATGACACCACTGAAGCTTTCTTT
TRBJ1-5,NA,NA,TRBV21-1,CASSKARNQPQHF,TGTGCCAGCAGCAAAGCGCGCAATCAGCCCCAGCATTTT
TRBJ2-7,NA,NA,TRBV9,CASSVGDTYEQYF,TGTGCCAGCAGCGTAGGGGACACTTACGAGCAGTACTTC
TRBJ1-1,NA,NA,TRBV18,CASSPKQGSGTEAFF,TGTGCCAGCTCACCAAAACAGGGAAGTGGCACTGAAGCTTTCTTT
TRBJ2-5,NA,TRBD2,TRBV10-3,CAISVLAGALKETQYF,TGTGCCATCAGCGTACTAGCGGGGGCATTAAAAGAGACCCAGTACTTC
TRBJ2-7,few,NA,TRBV11-2,CASSLGPGYEQYF,TGTGCCAGCAGCTTGGGACCGGGCTACGAGCAGTACTTC
TRBJ2-7,NA,NA,TRBV18,CASSPEGRTSYEQYF,TGTGCCAGCTCCCCCGAGGGACGCACATCCTACGAGCAGTACTTC
TRBJ2-5,NA,NA,TRBV25-1,CASSAQLVQETQYF,TGTGCCAGCAGTGCTCAACTGGTCCAAGAGACCCAGTACTTC
TRBJ1-2,NA,NA,TRBV29-1,CSVDSGLYGYTF,TGCAGCGTTGACTCGGGACTCTATGGCTACACCTTC
TRBJ1-2,NA,NA,TRBV29-1,CSVSPGTINYGYTF,TGCAGCGTTAGCCCAGGGACGATTAACTATGGCTACACCTTC
TRBJ2-2,NA,TRBD1,TRBV7-3,CASSLTWDNPGGNTGELFF,TGTGCCAGCAGCTTAACCTGGGACAACCCAGGGGGTAACACCGGGGAGCTGTTTTTT
TRBJ2-7,NA,NA,TRBV9,CASSASLDLSYEQYF,TGTGCCAGCAGCGCCTCCTTGGACCTGTCCTACGAGCAGTACTTC
TRBJ1-6,NA,NA,TRBV5-1,CASSSKGPFYNSPLHF,TGCGCCAGCAGCTCAAAGGGGCCTTTCTATAATTCACCCCTCCATTTT
TRBJ2-2,NA,NA,TRBV7-3,CASSLVESGELFF,TGTGCCAGCAGCTTAGTGGAGTCCGGGGAGCTGTTTTTT
TRBJ1-4,once,TRBD1,TRBV7-2,CASSNTGGQEKLFF,TGTGCCAGCAGTAACACAGGGGGACAGGAAAAACTGTTTTTT
TRBJ2-1,NA,TRBD1,TRBV30,CAWQGQGAHEQFF,TGTGCCTGGCAGGGACAGGGGGCCCATGAGCAGTTCTTC
TRBJ2-1,NA,TRBD2,TRBV30,CAWSSGGGFRDEQFF,TGTGCCTGGAGCAGCGGCGGGGGGTTTAGGGATGAGCAGTTCTTC
TRBJ2-1,NA,TRBD1,TRBV18,CASSPTTGNDEQFF,TGTGCCAGCTCACCGACGACAGGGAATGATGAGCAGTTCTTC
TRBJ1-2,NA,NA,TRBV5-8,CASSMGSINYGYTF,TGTGCCAGCAGCATGGGTAGTATTAACTATGGCTACACCTTC
TRBJ2-4,NA,NA,TRBV27,CASGGQAKNIQYF,TGTGCCAGCGGAGGGCAGGCCAAAAACATTCAGTACTTC
TRBJ2-3,once,TRBD2,TRBV5-1,CASSPRLAGGTDTQYF,TGCGCCAGCAGCCCCCGACTAGCGGGGGGCACAGATACGCAGTATTTT
TRBJ2-1,NA,NA,TRBV14,CASSSTGRYNEQFF,TGTGCCAGCAGCTCAACCGGGCGCTACAATGAGCAGTTCTTC
TRBJ2-5,NA,TRBD2,TRBV5-1,CASSRSRTSGEYQETQYF,TGCGCCAGCAGCCGTAGCCGGACTAGCGGGGAGTACCAAGAGACCCAGTACTTC
TRBJ2-2,NA,NA,TRBV6-4,CASSANTGELFF,TGTGCCAGCAGTGCGAACACCGGGGAGCTGTTTTTT
TRBJ2-1,NA,TRBD1,TRBV9,CASSGRDSNDEQFF,TGTGCCAGCAGCGGAAGGGACAGTAATGATGAGCAGTTCTTC
TRBJ2-1,few,TRBD2,TRBV19,CASSIAGLDWNEQFF,TGTGCCAGTAGTATTGCGGGACTAGATTGGAATGAGCAGTTCTTC
TRBJ2-5,NA,NA,TRBV29-1,CSVEVAGQETQYF,TGCAGCGTTGAGGTTGCGGGACAAGAGACCCAGTACTTC
TRBJ2-2,NA,TRBD1,TRBV6-6,CASSNRGNTGELFF,TGTGCCAGCAGTAACAGGGGGAACACCGGGGAGCTGTTTTTT